The 6 T cell receptor beta chains below all came from one sample that was sequenced in a study of blood T cell repertoires in COVID-19. Profiling relied on immunoSEQ multiplex PCR, and the TCRdb table lists in-frame clones only, not all of them. The profile shows roughly 200,000 clones, roughly 90% of them singletons. Sequencing used PBMCs or T cells enriched from blood (not recorded which). The receptors here all came from a woman aged 50 to 65 in a cohort exposed to, infected with or recovered from COVID-19 (not recorded which).

The chain is built from TRBV6-2 or TRBV6-3 and TRBJ2-5; 12 nucleotides line up with TRBD2. The J segment lost 1 base and the V segment lost 0 bases, leaving 6 bases of the junction unmatched. The CDR3 loop spans 18 amino acids. In germline, CDR1 is MNHEY, CDR2 SVGEGT. CDR3 DNA: TGTGCCAGCAGTTACTCCAGAGGACTAGCGGGGCGCCAAGAGACCCAGTACTTC. Translation: CASSYSRGLAGRQETQYF.

The table lists this clone with a count of one. The chain is built from TRBV6-1 and TRBJ2-7; tentatively, D is TRBD2 (6 bases). Trimming took 8 bases from V and 0 from J, leaving 8 bases between them. This CDR3 region has 12 residues. Germline V gene lookup returns CDR1 MNHNS and CDR2 SASEGT. CDR3 DNA sequence: TGTGCCAGCTCGGAGGGCTCCTACGAGCAGTACTTC. This sequence encodes CASSEGSYEQYF.

The V call is TRBV6-5, the J call TRBJ2-7, with 7 bases matching TRBD1. V was clipped by 0 bases and J by 3 bases; unmatched bases: 2. In germline, CDR1 is MNHEY, CDR2 SVGAGI. The CDR3 extends over 14 amino acids. For the CDR3, the DNA is TGTGCCAGCAGTTACTCGTGGGACAGCTACGAGCAGTACTTC. Translated: CASSYSWDSYEQYF.

The rearrangement joins TRBV4-3 to TRBJ1-4, with no clear D. Trimming shortened V by 4 bases and J by 4 bases, and 22 bases separated the two germline ends. The V gene's germline CDR1 is LGHNA and CDR2 YSLEER. CDR3 length: 18 amino acids. CDR3 nucleotide sequence: TGCGCCAGCAGCCCCAACCCCCCCTCAGGAACCCTTAATGAAAAACTGTTTTTT. It specifies CASSPNPPSGTLNEKLFF.

The V and J genes are TRBV11-3 and TRBJ2-3; D remains ambiguous. The germline CDR1 and CDR2 sequences are SGHNT and YENEEA. The CDR3 consists of 14 residues. V dropped 2 bases and J dropped 0 bases, with 6 bases sitting between them. In DNA form, the CDR3 reads TGTGCCAGCAGCTTATCCAGTAGCACAGATACGCAGTATTTT. Translating it yields CASSLSSSTDTQYF.

V and J are TRBV7-2 and TRBJ2-3; possibly TRBD2 for D (6 bases). The CDR3 spans 15 residues. Germline CDR1 reads SGHTA; CDR2 reads FQGNSA. Trimming removed 5 bases from V and 2 bases from J, with 14 bases in between. The chain's CDR3 is CASSRGAGLTDTQYF. In nucleotides, the CDR3 is TGTGCCAGCAGCCGCGGGGCGGGCCTCACAGATACGCAGTATTTT.